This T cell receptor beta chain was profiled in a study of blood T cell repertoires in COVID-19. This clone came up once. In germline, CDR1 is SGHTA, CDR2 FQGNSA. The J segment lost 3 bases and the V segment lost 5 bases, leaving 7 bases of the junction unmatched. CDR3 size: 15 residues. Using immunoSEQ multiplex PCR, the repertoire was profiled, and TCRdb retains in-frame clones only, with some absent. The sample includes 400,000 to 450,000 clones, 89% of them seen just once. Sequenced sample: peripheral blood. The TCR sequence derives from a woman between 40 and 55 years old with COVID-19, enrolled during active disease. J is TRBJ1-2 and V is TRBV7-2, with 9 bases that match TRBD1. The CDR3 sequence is CASSTRQGGYYGYTF. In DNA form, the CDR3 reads TGTGCCAGCAGCACCCGACAGGGGGGCTACTATGGCTACACCTTC. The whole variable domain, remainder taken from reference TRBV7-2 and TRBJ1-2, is GAGVSQSPSNKVTEKGKDVELRCDPISGHTALYWYRQSLGQGLEFLIYFQGNSAPDKSGLPSDRFSAERTGGSVSTLTIQRTQQEDSAVYLCASSTRQGGYYGYTFGSGTRLTVV.